The 14 T cell receptor beta chains reported below all come from one sample, sequenced in a study of blood T cells in healthy people across ages. With a J-beta primer mix and a sample-barcoded 5' primer, a second PCR ran about 6 to 11 cycles. One entry per CDR3 protein results from TCRdb running MiXCR on the 5' RACE reads. Of about 2 million distinct CDR3 sequences listed, 40% to 55% are singletons. Sequencing was done on a sample of blood. These receptors came from a woman aged 40 to 50 in good health.

The chain employs TRBV5-1 and TRBJ2-5; the match to TRBD1 covers 7 bases. CDR1 and CDR2 (germline): SGHRS, YFSETQ. Germline trimming cut 4 bases from V and 2 bases from J; bases unmatched to any gene: 8. The CDR3 consists of 15 residues. The CDR3 coding sequence is TGCGCCAGCAGCGGCTACCCGGGACAGCAAGAGACCCAGTACTTC. It specifies CASSGYPGQQETQYF.

The CDR3 reads CSARSGTAQETQYF. CDR3 DNA: TGCAGTGCTAGATCTGGGACAGCCCAAGAGACCCAGTACTTC. The V and J genes are TRBV20-1 and TRBJ2-5; 7 nucleotides line up with TRBD1. The V segment lost 2 bases and the J segment 1 base; nucleotides outside the gene matches: 4. The CDR3 totals 14 residues. CDR1 and CDR2 (germline): DFQATT, SNEGSKA (reference sequence).

V is TRBV20-1 and J is TRBJ1-2; 7 bases line up with TRBD1. V shed 6 bases, J shed 8 bases, and the junction held 6 bases outside the gene matches. The CDR3 length is 11 residues. CDR1 is DFQATT, CDR2 SNEGSKA, per germline (reference sequence). CDR3 sequence: CSAQGEPGYTF. The CDR3 DNA reads as TGCAGTGCCCAGGGGGAGCCCGGCTACACCTTC.

V and J are TRBV7-2 and TRBJ2-7; D could derive from TRBD1 or TRBD2 (7 bases each). V lost 4 bases to trimming and J lost 7 bases, with 17 bases between them. This CDR3 region has 14 residues. The germline gives CDR1 SGHTA, CDR2 FQGNSA. For the CDR3, the DNA is TGTGCCAGCAGCTCCCAGGGGGGGGGAAGGGAGCAGTACTTC. Its translation: CASSSQGGGREQYF. The whole variable domain, remainder taken from reference TRBV7-2 and TRBJ2-7, is GAGVSQSPSNKVTEKGKDVELRCDPISGHTALYWYRQSLGQGLEFLIYFQGNSAPDKSGLPSDRFSAERTGGSVSTLTIQRTQQEDSAVYLCASSSQGGGREQYFGPGTRLTVT.

The chain combines TRBV28 with TRBJ2-3; TRBD2 matches at 8 bases. CDR3 length: 14 amino acids. Germline trimming cut 3 bases from V and 10 bases from J; bases unmatched to any gene: 9. Per germline, CDR1 MDHEN and CDR2 SYDVKM. CDR3 loop: CASSFDTGGAPQYF. The DNA of the CDR3 is TGTGCCAGCAGTTTCGACACGGGAGGGGCTCCGCAGTATTTT.

The V gene is TRBV7-2, the J gene TRBJ2-1; a weak D match, TRBD1 (5 bases). Trimming left V 5 bases short and J 6 bases short, with 14 bases between. The germline gives CDR1 SGHTA, CDR2 FQGNSA. CDR3 length: 14 residues. The CDR3 is CASSPRGWGNEQFF. The CDR3, as DNA: TGTGCCAGCAGCCCTAGGGGCTGGGGCAATGAGCAGTTCTTC.

This clonotype was counted only a few times. The chain couples TRBV5-6 to TRBJ2-1; possibly TRBD1 for D (5 bases). Germline CDR1 reads SGHDT; CDR2 reads YYEEEE. The CDR3 contains 16 residues. V dropped 4 bases and J dropped 3 bases, with 17 bases sitting between them. The CDR3 coding sequence is TGTGCCAGCAGCCGTGGTGACAGCTACTTCTACAATGAGCAGTTCTTC. It is translated as CASSRGDSYFYNEQFF.

This rearrangement joins TRBV6-2 or TRBV6-3 to TRBJ1-2; no firm D call. V lost 2 bases and J lost 9, with 10 bases in between. The CDR3 is 12 residues long. Germline V CDR1 and CDR2: MNHEY, SVGEGT. CDR3 in DNA: TGTGCCAGCAGTTACAGGGTTAATAGCTACACCTTC. This codes for CASSYRVNSYTF.

The chain recombines TRBV4-3 with TRBJ2-1; 7 bases line up with TRBD2. The germline V gene encodes CDR1 LGHNA and CDR2 YSLEER. The CDR3 is 15 residues long. The J segment lost 2 bases and the V segment lost 4 bases, leaving 5 bases of the junction unmatched. CDR3 sequence: CASSPGLVAYNEQFF. DNA of the CDR3: TGCGCCAGCAGCCCCGGACTAGTCGCCTACAATGAGCAGTTCTTC.

This clonotype was counted once. The chain combines TRBV6-1 with TRBJ2-3; 12 nucleotides match TRBD2. Germline CDR1 is MNHNS and CDR2 is SASEGT. The CDR3 has 18 amino acids. With V trimmed by 7 bases and J by 3 bases, 14 bases remained unmatched. As DNA, the CDR3 is TGTGCCAGCACCACCAAGAGAGGACTAGCGGGGAGTACAGATACGCAGTATTTT. It codes for CASTTKRGLAGSTDTQYF.

The chain joins TRBV6-4 to TRBJ2-6, with a tentative D call TRBD1 (5 bases). From germline, CDR1 is MRHNA and CDR2 SNTAGT. The CDR3 has 15 residues. Trimming shortened V by 2 bases and J by 4 bases, and 9 bases separated the two germline ends. This CDR3 is CASSDIRAGANVLTF. Here the CDR3 DNA reads TGTGCCAGCAGTGACATCAGGGCGGGGGCCAACGTCCTGACTTTC.

This rearrangement joins TRBV11-1 to TRBJ2-1; 9 nucleotides match TRBD1. The J segment lost 8 bases and the V segment lost 1 base, leaving 6 bases of the junction unmatched. The CDR3 sequence is 15 residues long. Germline assignment: CDR1 SGHAT and CDR2 FQDESV (reference sequence). The CDR3 coding sequence is TGTGCCAGCAGCTTAGACAGGGGGCAAATCCATGAGCAGTTCTTC. This translates into CASSLDRGQIHEQFF.

The CDR3 DNA follows: TGTGCCAGCAGCCAAATAGCGGGGATCCAAGAGACCCAGTACTTC. This gives the protein CASSQIAGIQETQYF. The rearrangement links TRBV14 to TRBJ2-5; 8 bases fit TRBD2. This CDR3 is 15 amino acids long. V shed 2 bases and J 1 base; nucleotides not matched to a gene: 3. CDR1 and CDR2 from the germline V gene are SGHDN and FVKESK.

V is TRBV25-1 and J is TRBJ2-5; 9 nucleotides line up with TRBD1. Germline assignment: CDR1 MGHDK and CDR2 SYGVNS. The CDR3 length is 14 residues. Unmatched junction bases numbered 9, after V lost 2 bases and J lost 11 bases. This CDR3 is CASSEVGTGNEQYF. CDR3 DNA: TGTGCCAGCAGTGAAGTAGGGACAGGGAATGAGCAGTACTTC.